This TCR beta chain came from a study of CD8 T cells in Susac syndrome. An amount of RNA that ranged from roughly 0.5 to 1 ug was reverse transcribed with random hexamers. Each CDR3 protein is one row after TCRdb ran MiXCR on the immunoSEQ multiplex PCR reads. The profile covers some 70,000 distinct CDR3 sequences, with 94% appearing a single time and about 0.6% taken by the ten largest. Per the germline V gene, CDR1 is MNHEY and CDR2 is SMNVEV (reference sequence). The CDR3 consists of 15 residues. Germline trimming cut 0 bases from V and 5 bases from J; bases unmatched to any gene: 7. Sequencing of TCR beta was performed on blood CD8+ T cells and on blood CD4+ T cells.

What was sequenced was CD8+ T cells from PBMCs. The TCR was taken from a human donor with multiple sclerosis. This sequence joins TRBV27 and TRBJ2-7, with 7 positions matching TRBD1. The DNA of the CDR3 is TGTGCCAGCAGTTTATCTCGGGACAGTGGCGACGAGCAGTACTTC. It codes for CASSLSRDSGDEQYF.